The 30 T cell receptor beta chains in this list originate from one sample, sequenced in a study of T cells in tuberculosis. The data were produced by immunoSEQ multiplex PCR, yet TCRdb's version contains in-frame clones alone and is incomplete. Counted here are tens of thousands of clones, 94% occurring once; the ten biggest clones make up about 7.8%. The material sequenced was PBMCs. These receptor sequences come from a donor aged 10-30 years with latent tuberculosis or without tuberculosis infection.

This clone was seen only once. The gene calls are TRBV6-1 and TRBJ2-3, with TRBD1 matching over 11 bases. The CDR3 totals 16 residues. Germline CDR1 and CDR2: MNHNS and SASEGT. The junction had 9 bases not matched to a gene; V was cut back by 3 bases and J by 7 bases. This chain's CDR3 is CASSDYRDRGDHTQYF. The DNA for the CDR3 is TGTGCCAGCAGTGACTACCGGGACAGGGGGGATCATACGCAGTATTTT.

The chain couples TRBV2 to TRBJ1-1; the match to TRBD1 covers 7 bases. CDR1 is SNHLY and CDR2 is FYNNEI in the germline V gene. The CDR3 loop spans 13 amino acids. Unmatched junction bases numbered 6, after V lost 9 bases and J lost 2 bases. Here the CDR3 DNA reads TGTGCCAGTCACAGGGGAGGAAACACTGAAGCTTTCTTT. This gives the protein CASHRGGNTEAFF.

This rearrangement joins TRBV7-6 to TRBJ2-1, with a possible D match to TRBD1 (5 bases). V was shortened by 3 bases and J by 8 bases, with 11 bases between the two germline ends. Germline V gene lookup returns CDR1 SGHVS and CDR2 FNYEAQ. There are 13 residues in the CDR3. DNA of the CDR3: TGTGCCAGCAGCTTCGGACAAACAGATGAGCAGTTCTTC. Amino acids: CASSFGQTDEQFF.

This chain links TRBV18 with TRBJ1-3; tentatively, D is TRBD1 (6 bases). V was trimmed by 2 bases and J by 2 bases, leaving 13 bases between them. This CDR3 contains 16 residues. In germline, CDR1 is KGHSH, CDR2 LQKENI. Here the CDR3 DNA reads TGTGCCAGCTCACCAAACAGTGACAGGACTGGAAACACCATATATTTT. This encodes CASSPNSDRTGNTIYF.

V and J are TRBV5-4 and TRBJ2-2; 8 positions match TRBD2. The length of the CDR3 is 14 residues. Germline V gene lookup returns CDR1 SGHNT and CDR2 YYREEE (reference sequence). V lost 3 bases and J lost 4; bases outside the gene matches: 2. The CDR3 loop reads CASSSGGVTGELFF. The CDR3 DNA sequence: TGTGCCAGCAGCTCGGGAGGGGTCACCGGGGAGCTGTTTTTT.

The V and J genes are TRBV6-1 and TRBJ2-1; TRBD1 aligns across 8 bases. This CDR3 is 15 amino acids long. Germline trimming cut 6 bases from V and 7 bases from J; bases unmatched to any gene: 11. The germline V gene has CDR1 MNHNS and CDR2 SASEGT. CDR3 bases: TGTGCCAGCAGCGCAGGACAGGGCCTCGGGAATGAGCAGTTCTTC. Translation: CASSAGQGLGNEQFF.

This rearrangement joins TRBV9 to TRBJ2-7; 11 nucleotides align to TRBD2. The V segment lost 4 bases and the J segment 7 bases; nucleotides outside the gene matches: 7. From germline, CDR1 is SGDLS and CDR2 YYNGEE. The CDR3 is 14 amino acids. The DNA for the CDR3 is TGTGCCAGCAGCCCCGGGACTAGCGGAGGGGAGCAGTACTTC. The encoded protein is CASSPGTSGGEQYF.

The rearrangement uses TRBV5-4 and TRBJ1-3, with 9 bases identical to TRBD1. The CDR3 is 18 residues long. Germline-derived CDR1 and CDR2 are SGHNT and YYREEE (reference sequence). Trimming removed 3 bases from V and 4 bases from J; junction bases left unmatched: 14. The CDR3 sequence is CASSSTGTGSFSGNTIYF. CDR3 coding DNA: TGTGCCAGCAGCTCCACCGGGACAGGGTCTTTCAGCGGAAACACCATATATTTT.

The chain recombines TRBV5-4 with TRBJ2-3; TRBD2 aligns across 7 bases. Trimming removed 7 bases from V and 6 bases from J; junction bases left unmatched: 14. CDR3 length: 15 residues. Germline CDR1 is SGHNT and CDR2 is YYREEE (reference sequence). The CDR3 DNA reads TGTGCCAGCGTCCTAGAGCGGGGATCTTTGGATACGCAGTATTTT. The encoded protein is CASVLERGSLDTQYF.

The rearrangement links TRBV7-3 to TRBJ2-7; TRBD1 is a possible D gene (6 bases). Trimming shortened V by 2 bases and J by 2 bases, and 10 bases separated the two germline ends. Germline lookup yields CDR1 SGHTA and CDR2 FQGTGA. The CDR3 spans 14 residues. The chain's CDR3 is CASSLWQGPYEQYF. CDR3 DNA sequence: TGTGCCAGCAGCTTATGGCAGGGGCCCTACGAGCAGTACTTC.

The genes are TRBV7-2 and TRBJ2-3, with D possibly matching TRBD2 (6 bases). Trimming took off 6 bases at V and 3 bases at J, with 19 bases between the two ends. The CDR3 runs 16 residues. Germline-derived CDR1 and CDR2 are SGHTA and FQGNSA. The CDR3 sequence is CASRLFGTHVTDTQYF. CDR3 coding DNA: TGTGCCAGCAGGTTGTTTGGGACTCATGTAACAGATACGCAGTATTTT.

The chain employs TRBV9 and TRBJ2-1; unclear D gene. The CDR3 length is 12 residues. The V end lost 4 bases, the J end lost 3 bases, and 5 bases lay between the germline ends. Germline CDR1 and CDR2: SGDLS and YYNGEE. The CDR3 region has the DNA TGTGCCAGCAGCCCTAACTACAATGAGCAGTTCTTC. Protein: CASSPNYNEQFF. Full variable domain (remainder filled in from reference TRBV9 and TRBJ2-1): DSGVTQTPKHLITATGQRVTLRCSPRSGDLSVYWYQQSLDQGLQFLIQYYNGEERAKGNILERFSAQQFPDLHSELNLSSLELGDSALYFCASSPNYNEQFFGPGTRLTVL.

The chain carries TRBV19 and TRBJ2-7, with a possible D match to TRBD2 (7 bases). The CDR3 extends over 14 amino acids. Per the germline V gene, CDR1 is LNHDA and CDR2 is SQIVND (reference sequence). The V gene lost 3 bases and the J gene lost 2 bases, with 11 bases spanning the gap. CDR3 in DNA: TGTGCCAGTAGTATCAGCGGGGACACCTACGAGCAGTACTTC. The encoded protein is CASSISGDTYEQYF. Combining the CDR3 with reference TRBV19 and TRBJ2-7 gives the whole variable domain DGGITQSPKYLFRKEGQNVTLSCEQNLNHDAMYWYRQDPGQGLRLIYYSQIVNDFQKGDIAEGYSVSREKKESFPLTVTSAQKNPTAFYLCASSISGDTYEQYFGPGTRLTVT.

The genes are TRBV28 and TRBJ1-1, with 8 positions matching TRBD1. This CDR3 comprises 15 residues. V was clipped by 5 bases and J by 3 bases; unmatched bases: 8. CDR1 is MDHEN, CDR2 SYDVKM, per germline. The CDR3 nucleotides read TGTGCCAGCAGTGCGAGACAGGGGCTGGACACTGAAGCTTTCTTT. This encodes CASSARQGLDTEAFF.

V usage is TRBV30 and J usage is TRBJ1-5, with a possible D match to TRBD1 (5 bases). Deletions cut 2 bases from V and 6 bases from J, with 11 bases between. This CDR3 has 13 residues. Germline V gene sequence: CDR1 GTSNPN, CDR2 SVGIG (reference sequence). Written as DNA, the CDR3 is TGTGCCTGGAGTTTCGGGGGGACTCAGCCCCAGCATTTT. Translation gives CAWSFGGTQPQHF.

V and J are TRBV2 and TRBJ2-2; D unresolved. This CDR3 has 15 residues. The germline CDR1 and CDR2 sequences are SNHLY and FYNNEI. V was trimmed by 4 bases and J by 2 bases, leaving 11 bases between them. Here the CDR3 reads CASSVVELNTGELFF. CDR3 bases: TGTGCCAGCAGTGTGGTGGAGCTAAACACCGGGGAGCTGTTTTTT.

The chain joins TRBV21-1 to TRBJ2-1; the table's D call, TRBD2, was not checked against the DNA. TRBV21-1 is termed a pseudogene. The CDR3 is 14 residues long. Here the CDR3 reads CASSNRDYKNEQFF. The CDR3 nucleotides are TGTGCCAGCAGCAACCGGGACTACAAGAATGAGCAGTTCTTC.

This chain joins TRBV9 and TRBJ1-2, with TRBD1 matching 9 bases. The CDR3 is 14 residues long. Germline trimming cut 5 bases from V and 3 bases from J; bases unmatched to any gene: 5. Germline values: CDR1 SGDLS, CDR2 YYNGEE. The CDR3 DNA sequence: TGTGCCAGCAGGGGGACAGGGCGATACTATGGCTACACCTTC. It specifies CASRGTGRYYGYTF.

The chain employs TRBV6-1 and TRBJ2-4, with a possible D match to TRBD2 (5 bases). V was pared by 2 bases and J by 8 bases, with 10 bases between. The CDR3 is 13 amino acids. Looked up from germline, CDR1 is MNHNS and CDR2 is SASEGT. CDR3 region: CASSEYARDIQYF. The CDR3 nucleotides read TGTGCCAGCAGTGAATACGCGAGGGACATTCAGTACTTC.

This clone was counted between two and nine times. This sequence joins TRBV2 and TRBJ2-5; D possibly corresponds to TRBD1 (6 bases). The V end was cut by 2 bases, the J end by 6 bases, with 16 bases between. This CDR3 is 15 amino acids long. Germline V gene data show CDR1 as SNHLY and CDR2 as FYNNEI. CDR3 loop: CASSEINGQSQTQYF. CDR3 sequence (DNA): TGTGCCAGCAGTGAAATCAATGGACAGAGTCAGACCCAGTACTTC.

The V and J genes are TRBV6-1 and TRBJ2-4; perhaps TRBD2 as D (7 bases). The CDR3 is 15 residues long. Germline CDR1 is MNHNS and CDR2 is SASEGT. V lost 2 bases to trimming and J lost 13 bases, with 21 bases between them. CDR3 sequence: CASSESGGIGDTQYF. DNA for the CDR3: TGTGCCAGCAGTGAATCGGGAGGTATTGGGGACACACAGTACTTC.

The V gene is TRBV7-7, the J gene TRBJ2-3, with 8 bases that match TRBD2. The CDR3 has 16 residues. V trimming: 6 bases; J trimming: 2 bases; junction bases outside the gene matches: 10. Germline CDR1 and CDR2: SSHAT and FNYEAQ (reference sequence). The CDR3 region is CASSPGGPSFTDTQYF. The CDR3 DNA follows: TGTGCCAGCAGTCCGGGGGGGCCATCCTTCACAGATACGCAGTATTTT.

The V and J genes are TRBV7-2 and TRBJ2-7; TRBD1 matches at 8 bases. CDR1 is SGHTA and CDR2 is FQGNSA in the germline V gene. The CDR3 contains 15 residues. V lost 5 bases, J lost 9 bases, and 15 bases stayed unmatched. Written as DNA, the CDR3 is TGTGCCAGCAGCGTACTTCCCGGGACAGGTGTAGGGCAGTACTTC. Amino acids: CASSVLPGTGVGQYF.

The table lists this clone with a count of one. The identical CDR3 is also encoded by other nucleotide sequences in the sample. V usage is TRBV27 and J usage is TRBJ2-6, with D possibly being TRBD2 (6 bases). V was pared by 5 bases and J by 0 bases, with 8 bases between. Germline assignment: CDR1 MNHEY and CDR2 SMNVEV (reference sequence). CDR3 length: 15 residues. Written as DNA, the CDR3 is TGTGCCAGCAGTCCCGGGGGCTCTGGGGCCAACGTCCTGACTTTC. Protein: CASSPGGSGANVLTF.

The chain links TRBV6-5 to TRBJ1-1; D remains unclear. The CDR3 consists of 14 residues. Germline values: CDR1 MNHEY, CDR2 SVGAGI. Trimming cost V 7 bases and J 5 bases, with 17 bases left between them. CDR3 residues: CASTPYEGGTEAFF. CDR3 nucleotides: TGTGCCAGCACCCCTTACGAGGGTGGGACTGAAGCTTTCTTT.

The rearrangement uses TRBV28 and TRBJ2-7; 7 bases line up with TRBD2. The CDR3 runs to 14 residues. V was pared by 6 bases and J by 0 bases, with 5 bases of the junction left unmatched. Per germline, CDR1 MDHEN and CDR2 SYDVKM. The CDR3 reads CASRGGGISYEQYF. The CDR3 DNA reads TGTGCCAGCAGAGGCGGGGGTATCTCCTACGAGCAGTACTTC. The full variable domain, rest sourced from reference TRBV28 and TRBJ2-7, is DVKVTQSSRYLVKRTGEKVFLECVQDMDHENMFWYRQDPGLGLRLIYFSYDVKMKEKGDIPEGYSVSREKKERFSLILESASTNQTSMYLCASRGGGISYEQYFGPGTRLTVT.

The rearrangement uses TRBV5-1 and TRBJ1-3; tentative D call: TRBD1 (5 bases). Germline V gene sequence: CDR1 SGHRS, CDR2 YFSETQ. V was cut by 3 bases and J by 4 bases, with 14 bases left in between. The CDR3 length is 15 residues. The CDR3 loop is CASSWGTEHGNTIYF. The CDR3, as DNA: TGCGCCAGCAGCTGGGGCACAGAGCACGGAAACACCATATATTTT.

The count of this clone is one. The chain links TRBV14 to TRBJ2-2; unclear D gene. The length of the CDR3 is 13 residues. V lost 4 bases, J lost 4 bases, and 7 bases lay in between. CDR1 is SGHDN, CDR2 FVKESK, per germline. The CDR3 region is CASSPFVTGELFF. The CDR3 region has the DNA TGTGCCAGCAGCCCCTTTGTCACCGGGGAGCTGTTTTTT. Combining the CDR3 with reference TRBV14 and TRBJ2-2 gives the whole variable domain EAGVTQFPSHSVIEKGQTVTLRCDPISGHDNLYWYRRVMGKEIKFLLHFVKESKQDESGMPNNRFLAERTGGTYSTLKVQPAELEDSGVYFCASSPFVTGELFFGEGSRLTVL.

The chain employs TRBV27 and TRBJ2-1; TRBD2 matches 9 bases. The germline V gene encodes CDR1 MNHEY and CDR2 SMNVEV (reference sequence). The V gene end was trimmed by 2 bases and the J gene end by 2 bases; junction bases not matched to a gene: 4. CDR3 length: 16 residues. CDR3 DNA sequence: TGTGCCAGCAGTTTACGGGCGGGAGGGACCTACAATGAGCAGTTCTTC. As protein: CASSLRAGGTYNEQFF.

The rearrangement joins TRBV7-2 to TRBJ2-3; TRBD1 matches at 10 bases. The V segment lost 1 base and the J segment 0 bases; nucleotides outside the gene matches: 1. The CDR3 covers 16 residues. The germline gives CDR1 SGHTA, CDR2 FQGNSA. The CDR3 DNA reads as TGTGCCAGCAGCTTAGGGGGACAGGGGAGCACAGATACGCAGTATTTT. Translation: CASSLGGQGSTDTQYF. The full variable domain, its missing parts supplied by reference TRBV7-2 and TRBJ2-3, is GAGVSQSPSNKVTEKGKDVELRCDPISGHTALYWYRQSLGQGLEFLIYFQGNSAPDKSGLPSDRFSAERTGGSVSTLTIQRTQQEDSAVYLCASSLGGQGSTDTQYFGPGTRLTVL.